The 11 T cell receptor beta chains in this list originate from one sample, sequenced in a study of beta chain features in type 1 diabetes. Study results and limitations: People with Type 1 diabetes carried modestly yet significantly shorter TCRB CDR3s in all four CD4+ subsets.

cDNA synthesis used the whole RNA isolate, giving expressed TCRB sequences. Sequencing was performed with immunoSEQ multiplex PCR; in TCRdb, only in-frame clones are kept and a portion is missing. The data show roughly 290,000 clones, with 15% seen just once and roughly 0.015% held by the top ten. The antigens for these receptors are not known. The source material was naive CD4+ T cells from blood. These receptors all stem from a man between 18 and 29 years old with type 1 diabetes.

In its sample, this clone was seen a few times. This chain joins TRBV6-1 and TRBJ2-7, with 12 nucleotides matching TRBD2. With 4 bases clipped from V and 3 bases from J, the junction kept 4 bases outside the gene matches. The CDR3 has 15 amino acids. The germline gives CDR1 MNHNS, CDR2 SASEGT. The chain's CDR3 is CASSVRLAGVYEQYF. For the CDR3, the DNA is TGTGCCAGCAGTGTTCGACTAGCGGGAGTCTACGAGCAGTACTTC.

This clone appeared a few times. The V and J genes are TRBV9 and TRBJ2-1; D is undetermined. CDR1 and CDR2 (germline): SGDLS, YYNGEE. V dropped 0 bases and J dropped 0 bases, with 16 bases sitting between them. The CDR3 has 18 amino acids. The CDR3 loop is CASSVDPQTRLSYNEQFF. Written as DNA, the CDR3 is TGTGCCAGCAGCGTAGACCCCCAGACTCGTCTCTCCTACAATGAGCAGTTCTTC.

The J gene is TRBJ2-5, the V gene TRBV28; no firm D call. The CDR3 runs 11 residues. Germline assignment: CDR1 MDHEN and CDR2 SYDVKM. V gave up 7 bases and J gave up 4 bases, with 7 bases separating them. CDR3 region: CASILGETQYF. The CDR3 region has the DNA TGTGCCAGCATCCTAGGAGAGACCCAGTACTTC.

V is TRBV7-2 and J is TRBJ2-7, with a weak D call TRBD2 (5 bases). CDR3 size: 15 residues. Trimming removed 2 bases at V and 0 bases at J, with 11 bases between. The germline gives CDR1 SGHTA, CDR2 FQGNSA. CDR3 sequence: CASSLSFRGSYEQYF. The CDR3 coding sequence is TGTGCCAGCAGCTTATCGTTTCGGGGCTCCTACGAGCAGTACTTC.

The CDR3 sequence: CAWRDSLDRGRGYGYTF. Written as DNA, the CDR3 is TGTGCCTGGAGGGACTCCCTTGACAGGGGGCGCGGATATGGCTACACCTTC. The rearrangement links TRBV30 to TRBJ1-2; 10 bases line up with TRBD1. V lost 3 bases and J lost 5; bases outside the gene matches: 15. Germline V gene lookup returns CDR1 GTSNPN and CDR2 SVGIG (reference sequence). The CDR3 is 17 residues long.

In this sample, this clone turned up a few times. The CDR3: CASRPTGSRGSPLHF. The CDR3 DNA sequence: TGTGCCAGCAGACCCACGGGCTCTAGGGGTTCACCCCTCCACTTT. The rearrangement uses TRBV25-1 and TRBJ1-6; TRBD1 might be the D (5 bases). The CDR3 is made up of 15 amino acids. Germline CDR1 MGHDK, CDR2 SYGVNS. The V gene lost 6 bases and the J gene lost 9 bases, with 18 bases spanning the gap.

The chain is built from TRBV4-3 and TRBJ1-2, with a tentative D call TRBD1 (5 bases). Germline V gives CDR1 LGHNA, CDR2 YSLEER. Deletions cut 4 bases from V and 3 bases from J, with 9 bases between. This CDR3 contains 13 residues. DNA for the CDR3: TGCGCCAGCAGCCGGAGCAGGGACTATGGCTACACCTTC. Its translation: CASSRSRDYGYTF.

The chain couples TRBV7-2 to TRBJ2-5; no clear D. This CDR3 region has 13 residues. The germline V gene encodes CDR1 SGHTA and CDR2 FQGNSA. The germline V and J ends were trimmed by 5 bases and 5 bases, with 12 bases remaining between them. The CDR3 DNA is TGTGCCAGCAGCCCGGGTGATAGGGAGACCCAGTACTTC. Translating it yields CASSPGDRETQYF. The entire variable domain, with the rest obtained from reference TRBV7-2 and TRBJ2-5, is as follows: GAGVSQSPSNKVTEKGKDVELRCDPISGHTALYWYRQSLGQGLEFLIYFQGNSAPDKSGLPSDRFSAERTGGSVSTLTIQRTQQEDSAVYLCASSPGDRETQYFGPGTRLLVL.

Written as DNA, the CDR3 is TGCAGCGGGTATGGTCGGGTGGGAGATACGCAGTATTTT. Amino acids: CSGYGRVGDTQYF. This chain uses TRBV29-1 with TRBJ2-3; D is unclear. The germline V gene has CDR1 SQVTM and CDR2 ANQGSEA. The germline V and J ends were trimmed by 7 bases and 5 bases, with 16 bases remaining between them. There are 13 residues in the CDR3.

CDR3 bases: TGCGCCAGCAGCTCGGAAGGAGGTTCGAGTGGCTACACCTTC. Residues: CASSSEGGSSGYTF. The chain carries TRBV5-1 and TRBJ1-2; no clear D. CDR3 size: 14 residues. Between the trimmed V and J ends, which lost 3 bases and 7 bases, there was a span of 16 bases. From germline, CDR1 is SGHRS and CDR2 YFSETQ. The full variable domain, its missing parts supplied by reference TRBV5-1 and TRBJ1-2, is KAGVTQTPRYLIKTRGQQVTLSCSPISGHRSVSWYQQTPGQGLQFLFEYFSETQRNKGNFPGRFSGRQFSNSRSEMNVSTLELGDSALYLCASSSEGGSSGYTFGSGTRLTVV.

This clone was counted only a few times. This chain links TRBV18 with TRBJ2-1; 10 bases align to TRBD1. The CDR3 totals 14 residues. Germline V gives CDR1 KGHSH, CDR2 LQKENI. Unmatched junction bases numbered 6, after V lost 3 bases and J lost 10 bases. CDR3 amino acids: CASSPLTGGEEQFF. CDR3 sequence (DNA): TGTGCCAGCTCACCGCTGACAGGGGGCGAGGAGCAGTTCTTC.